This TCR beta chain was recorded in a study of Ad26.COV2.S vaccination and SARS-CoV-2 variants. Study-level results: Greater spike-specific TCR breadth was seen in vaccine recipients than in placebo recipients.

Points on this clone: Its antigen is not identified.

Here immunoSEQ multiplex PCR was the method, and the copy in TCRdb shows in-frame clones only, minus some. The sample yields around 320,000 clones, roughly 84% seen once. The V gene lost 3 bases and the J gene lost 4 bases, with 10 bases spanning the gap. The CDR3 loop spans 13 amino acids. Germline loops: CDR1 MNHEY, CDR2 SVGAGI. Noted treatment: about 20 received Ad26.COV2.S at low or high dose, single or two shots; several received placebo; per-sample allocation not given. Sampling was done on day 63 after the first vaccine or placebo injection. Sequencing was performed on peripheral blood, taken in a trial of Ad26.COV2.S vaccine versus placebo. The sequence was obtained from a person between 18 and 59 years old who received the Ad26.COV2.S COVID-19 vaccine or a placebo. The chain is built from TRBV6-5 and TRBJ2-7, with D maybe TRBD2 (5 bases). The chain's CDR3 is CASSYRGRYEQYF. DNA of the CDR3: TGTGCCAGCAGTTATCGTGGGAGATACGAGCAGTACTTC.